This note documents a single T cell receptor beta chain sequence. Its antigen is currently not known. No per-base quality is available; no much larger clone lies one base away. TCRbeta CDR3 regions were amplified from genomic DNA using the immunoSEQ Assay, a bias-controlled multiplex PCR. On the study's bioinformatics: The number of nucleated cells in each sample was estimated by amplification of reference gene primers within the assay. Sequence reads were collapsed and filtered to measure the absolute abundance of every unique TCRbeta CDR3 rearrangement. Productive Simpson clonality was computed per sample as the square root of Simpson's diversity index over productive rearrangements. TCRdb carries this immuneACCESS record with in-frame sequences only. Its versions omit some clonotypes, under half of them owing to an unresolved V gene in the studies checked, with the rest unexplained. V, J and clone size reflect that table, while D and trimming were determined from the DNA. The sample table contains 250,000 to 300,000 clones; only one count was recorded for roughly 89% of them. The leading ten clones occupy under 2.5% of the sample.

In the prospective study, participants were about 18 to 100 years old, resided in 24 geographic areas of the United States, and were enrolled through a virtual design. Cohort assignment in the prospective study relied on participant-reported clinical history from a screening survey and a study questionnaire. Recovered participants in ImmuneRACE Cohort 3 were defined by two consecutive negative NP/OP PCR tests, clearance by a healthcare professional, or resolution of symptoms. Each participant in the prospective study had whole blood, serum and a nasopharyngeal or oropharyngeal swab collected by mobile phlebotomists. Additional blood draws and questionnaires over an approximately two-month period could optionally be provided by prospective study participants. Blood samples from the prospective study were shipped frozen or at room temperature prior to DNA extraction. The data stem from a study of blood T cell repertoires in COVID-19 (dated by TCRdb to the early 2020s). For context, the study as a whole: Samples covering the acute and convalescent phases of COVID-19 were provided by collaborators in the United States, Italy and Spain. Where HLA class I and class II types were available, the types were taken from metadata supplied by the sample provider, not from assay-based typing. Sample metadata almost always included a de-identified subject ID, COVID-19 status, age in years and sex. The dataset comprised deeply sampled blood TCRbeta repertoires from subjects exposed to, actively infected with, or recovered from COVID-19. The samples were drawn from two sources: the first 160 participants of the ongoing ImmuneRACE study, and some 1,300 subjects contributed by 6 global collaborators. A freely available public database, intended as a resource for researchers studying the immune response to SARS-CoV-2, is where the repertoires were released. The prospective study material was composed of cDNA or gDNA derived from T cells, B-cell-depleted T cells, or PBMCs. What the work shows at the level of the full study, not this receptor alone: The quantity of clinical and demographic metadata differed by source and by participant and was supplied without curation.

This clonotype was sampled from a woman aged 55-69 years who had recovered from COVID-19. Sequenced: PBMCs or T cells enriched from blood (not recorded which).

Read as DNA, the sequence is TGTGCCAGTAGTCCCACCGGGACATCCTACGAGCAGTACTTC. The resulting protein is CASSPTGTSYEQYF. The chain uses TRBV19 and TRBJ2-7; TRBD1 is a weak D gene call, 6 bases matching. V sheds 5 bases and J sheds 1 base, leaving 12 bases between their ends. CDR1 and CDR2 are read off the germline V gene (reference sequence) as LNHDA and SQIVND. The CDR3 has 14 amino acids, counting the end cysteine and phenylalanine. Of all the DNA, just the CDR3 is kept, 42 bases in frame from base 1.